This T cell receptor (beta chain) derives from a study of T-cell memory formation after mild COVID-19. The CDR3 loop spans 12 amino acids. The V gene's germline CDR1 is MNHNS and CDR2 SASEGT. Trimming removed 4 bases from V and 3 bases from J, with 7 bases in between. TCRdb redid the calling of the 5' RACE reads with MiXCR, one entry per CDR3 protein. In the table there are about 440,000 distinct CDR3 sequences, roughly 20% of which are singletons. A few counts support this clonotype. This chain connects TRBV6-1 to TRBJ2-7; no definite D call. The sequence came from an adult woman who had mild COVID-19 (a few samples of this study predate the infection). Cell type and time point are not known. Input material: PBMCs or a T cell subset sorted from them (not recorded which). DNA for the CDR3: TGTGCCAGCAGTGGTTCCAACTACGAGCAGTACTTC. Its translation is CASSGSNYEQYF.